This T cell receptor beta chain derives from a study of OX40 agonist ivuxolimab in advanced cancers. Regarding this clone: Its antigen remains unidentified.

Study-wide results and limits: There were, on average, more expanded clones in CD8+ T cells than in CD4+.

TCRdb's copy holds only in-frame clones and misses some; the assay was immunoSEQ multiplex PCR. The sample lists about 35,000 clones, around 80% occurring once. Sample: CD4+ or CD8+ T cells sorted from blood, taken in a trial of the OX40 agonist ivuxolimab. This clonotype originated in an adult with an advanced solid tumor such as melanoma, head and neck, liver or kidney cancer.

CDR3 protein: CASSGTGTTNTEAFF. CDR3 nucleotides: TGCGCCAGCAGCGGCACCGGGACAACGAACACTGAAGCTTTCTTT. The chain uses TRBV5-1 and TRBJ1-1, with a weak D call TRBD1 (6 bases). The CDR3 length is 15 residues. Per the germline V gene, CDR1 is SGHRS and CDR2 is YFSETQ. Trimming pared 4 bases from V and 1 base from J, leaving 14 bases between.